The text below deals with one T cell receptor beta chain. CDR1 and CDR2 from the germline V gene are KGHSH and LQKENI. V was pared by 5 bases and J by 5 bases, with 10 bases between. This CDR3 is built from 13 residues. This entry comes from a study of blood T cell repertoires in COVID-19. Study as a whole: Samples came from the United States, Italy and Spain, spanning acute and convalescent COVID-19. Sources were T cells, B-cell-depleted T cells, or PBMCs; the material itself was cDNA or gDNA.

Study processing details: Amplification with reference gene primers provided the estimates of nucleated cell counts. The data were produced by immunoSEQ multiplex PCR, yet TCRdb's version contains in-frame clones alone and is incomplete. That table is the source of V, J and clone size, and D and trimming were worked out from the DNA. In the table there are 35,000 to 50,000 clones, around three quarters of which are singletons. The sample comprised peripheral blood. This rearrangement joins TRBV18 to TRBJ2-1; unclear D gene. The sequence derives from an older man with acute or convalescent COVID-19. In nucleotides, the CDR3 is TGTGCCAGCTCAGAACAGCATAACAATGAGCAGTTCTTC. Protein product: CASSEQHNNEQFF.